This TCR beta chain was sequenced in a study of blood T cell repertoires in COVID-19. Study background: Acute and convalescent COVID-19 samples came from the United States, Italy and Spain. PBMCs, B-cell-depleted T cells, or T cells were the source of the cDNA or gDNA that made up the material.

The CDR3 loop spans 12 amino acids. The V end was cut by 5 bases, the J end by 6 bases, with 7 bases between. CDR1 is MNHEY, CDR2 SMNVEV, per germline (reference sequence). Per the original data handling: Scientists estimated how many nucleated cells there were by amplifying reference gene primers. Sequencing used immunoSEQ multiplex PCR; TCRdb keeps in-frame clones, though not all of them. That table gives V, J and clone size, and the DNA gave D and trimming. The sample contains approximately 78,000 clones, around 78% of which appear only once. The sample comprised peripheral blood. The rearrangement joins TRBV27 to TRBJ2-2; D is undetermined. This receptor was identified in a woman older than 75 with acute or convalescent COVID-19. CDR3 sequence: CASSRLAGELFF. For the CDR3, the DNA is TGTGCCAGCAGTCGCCTAGCCGGGGAGCTGTTTTTT.